These 16 T cell receptor beta chains were all obtained from the same sample, sequenced in a study of neurological immune-mediated disorders. One entry per CDR3 protein, called by TCRdb with MiXCR from the 5' RACE reads. This sample carries about 21,000 distinct CDR3 sequences, around 7.6% of them seen once, and the ten largest clones take about 15%. Sequencing was done on a sample of CD8+ T cells from blood. The receptors stem from a woman aged 25-40 years with HTLV-1-associated myelopathy (HAM/TSP).

This clonotype was picked up a small number of times. The V and J genes are TRBV4-2 and TRBJ2-7; no definite D call. This CDR3 region has 13 residues. V shed 0 bases and J shed 3 bases, with 6 bases lying between them. Germline V gene sequence: CDR1 LGHNA, CDR2 YNFKEQ. CDR3 region: CASSQDIGYEQYF. The CDR3, as DNA: TGTGCCAGCAGCCAAGATATCGGCTACGAGCAGTACTTC.

This clonotype has ten or more counts. V is TRBV6-5 and J is TRBJ1-4, with TRBD1 matching 8 bases. CDR3 size: 15 residues. Trimming cost V 10 bases and J 6 bases; bases outside gene matches: 13. Germline CDR1 and CDR2: MNHEY and SVGAGI. CDR3 sequence: CATLANVRGHEKLFF. CDR3 nucleotide sequence: TGTGCCACCCTAGCAAACGTCAGGGGGCATGAAAAACTGTTTTTT.

This clonotype was detected many times. The chain combines TRBV6-1 with TRBJ2-3, with 11 bases fitting TRBD2. From germline, CDR1 is MNHNS and CDR2 SASEGT. This CDR3 is built from 16 residues. V lost 2 bases, J lost 5 bases, and 6 bases stayed unmatched. This CDR3 is CASSEYSGGGGDTQYF. Written as DNA, the CDR3 is TGTGCCAGCAGTGAATATAGCGGGGGGGGTGGAGATACGCAGTATTTT.

In its sample, this clonotype was seen many times. The rearrangement joins TRBV18 to TRBJ2-7, with a possible D match to TRBD2 (6 bases). Germline loops: CDR1 KGHSH, CDR2 LQKENI. The CDR3 spans 14 residues. Trimming removed 6 bases from V and 4 bases from J, with 16 bases in between. The CDR3 region has the DNA TGTGCCAGCTCGTGGGGGGAAGGGCCTTACGAGCAGTACTTC. Translation gives CASSWGEGPYEQYF.

The CDR3 region is CASREGSAEAFF. CDR3 nucleotides: TGTGCCAGTAGAGAGGGCTCGGCTGAAGCTTTCTTT. The chain is built from TRBV19 and TRBJ1-1, with D hard to call. Trimming took 6 bases from V and 6 from J, leaving 11 bases between them. Germline CDR1 reads LNHDA; CDR2 reads SQIVND (reference sequence). The CDR3 has 12 residues.

This clonotype appeared many times. This chain links TRBV30 with TRBJ2-3, with D unclear. Germline V gene data show CDR1 as GTSNPN and CDR2 as SVGIG (reference sequence). The CDR3 runs to 12 residues. V dropped 1 base and J dropped 5 bases, with 7 bases sitting between them. CDR3 amino acids: CAWSEYGDTQYF. The CDR3, as DNA: TGTGCCTGGAGTGAATACGGAGATACGCAGTATTTT.

This clonotype was observed many times. The chain combines TRBV24-1 with TRBJ2-1; D unclear. This CDR3 is 13 amino acids long. Trimming removed 0 bases at V and 7 bases at J, with 6 bases between. In germline, CDR1 is KGHDR, CDR2 SFDVKD. The DNA for the CDR3 is TGTGCCACCAGTGATTTGAGAGGTAATGAGCAGTTCTTC. Translating gives CATSDLRGNEQFF.

This rearrangement joins TRBV5-1 to TRBJ2-4; unclear D gene. Deletions cut 4 bases from V and 8 bases from J, with 19 bases between. Germline values: CDR1 SGHRS, CDR2 YFSETQ. This CDR3 contains 15 residues. CDR3 nucleotide sequence: TGCGCCAGCAGCCCAATCTCCGCCGCGAGACACATTCAGTACTTC. The encoded protein is CASSPISAARHIQYF.

This chain joins TRBV9 and TRBJ2-1; possible D gene TRBD1, 9 bases. The V and J ends lost 0 bases and 9 bases respectively, with 22 bases between them. The CDR3 has 17 amino acids. Looked up from germline, CDR1 is SGDLS and CDR2 is YYNGEE. The CDR3 region has the DNA TGTGCCAGCAGCGTAGGTAATTCGGGGGGGACAGGGAGTGAGCAGTTCTTC. It yields the protein CASSVGNSGGTGSEQFF.

The V call is TRBV5-6, the J call TRBJ2-7; TRBD1 matches at 9 bases. CDR1 and CDR2 from the germline V gene are SGHDT and YYEEEE. This CDR3 is 14 amino acids long. With 4 bases clipped from V and 4 bases from J, the junction kept 6 bases outside the gene matches. CDR3 protein: CASSRDRGAYEQYF. Written as DNA, the CDR3 is TGTGCCAGCAGCCGAGACAGGGGGGCGTACGAGCAGTACTTC. Full variable domain (rest looked up from reference TRBV5-6 and TRBJ2-7): DAGVTQSPTHLIKTRGQQVTLRCSPKSGHDTVSWYQQALGQGPQFIFQYYEEEERQRGNFPDRFSGHQFPNYSSELNVNALLLGDSALYLCASSRDRGAYEQYFGPGTRLTVT.

This clonotype was observed many times. CDR3 sequence (DNA): TGTGCCAGCGGTGGGTGGGATCTGAGGTCACCCCTCCACTTT. Its protein is CASGGWDLRSPLHF. This chain links TRBV25-1 with TRBJ1-6, with D uncertain. The CDR3 loop spans 14 amino acids. Trimming took 8 bases from V and 10 from J, leaving 18 bases between them. CDR1 MGHDK and CDR2 SYGVNS come from the germline V gene.

By proportion, this clonotype is medium-sized. This rearrangement joins TRBV20-1 to TRBJ1-1, with 9 nucleotides matching TRBD1. V dropped 6 bases and J dropped 3; count of bases not matched to a gene: 5. This CDR3 region has 13 residues. The germline CDR1 and CDR2 sequences are DFQATT and SNEGSKA (reference sequence). CDR3 in DNA: TGCAGTGCCGGGACAGGGAAGGACACTGAAGCTTTCTTT. The encoded protein is CSAGTGKDTEAFF.

This clonotype was counted many times. The J gene is TRBJ2-7, the V gene TRBV11-3, with a possible D match to TRBD1 (6 bases). Germline loops: CDR1 SGHNT, CDR2 YENEEA. Trimming stripped 9 bases from V and 5 bases from J, with 17 bases between. The CDR3 spans 13 residues. CDR3 region: CARVQGRFDEQYF. In DNA form, the CDR3 reads TGTGCCAGGGTACAGGGCCGATTCGACGAGCAGTACTTC.

This clonotype was detected many times. V usage is TRBV27 and J usage is TRBJ1-6; D ambiguous. CDR1 is MNHEY and CDR2 is SMNVEV in the germline V gene (reference sequence). Deletions cut 0 bases from V and 9 bases from J, with 6 bases between. CDR3 length: 13 residues. This CDR3 reads CASSLSNISPLHF. CDR3 DNA sequence: TGTGCCAGCAGTTTATCGAACATTTCACCCCTCCACTTT.

This clonotype occurred many times. CDR3 region: CASSKAGSGIEAFF. The CDR3 DNA reads as TGTGCCAGTAGTAAGGCTGGGTCGGGAATTGAAGCTTTCTTT. The chain combines TRBV19 with TRBJ1-1; D not resolved. Germline V CDR1 and CDR2: LNHDA, SQIVND (reference sequence). This CDR3 has 14 amino acids. Trimming pared 4 bases from V and 7 bases from J, leaving 16 bases between. Using reference TRBV19 and TRBJ1-1 for the parts outside the CDR3, the full variable domain is DGGITQSPKYLFRKEGQNVTLSCEQNLNHDAMYWYRQDPGQGLRLIYYSQIVNDFQKGDIAEGYSVSREKKESFPLTVTSAQKNPTAFYLCASSKAGSGIEAFFGQGTRLTVV.

This clonotype came up many times. The J gene is TRBJ1-1, the V gene TRBV5-5, with a weak D call TRBD1 (6 bases). The length of the CDR3 is 11 residues. CDR1 and CDR2 from the germline V gene are SGHKS and YYEKEE (reference sequence). The germline V and J ends were trimmed by 3 bases and 11 bases, with 11 bases remaining between them. CDR3 protein: CASSSTGLAFF. DNA for the CDR3: TGTGCCAGCAGCTCTACAGGGTTGGCTTTCTTT.